This T cell receptor beta chain stems from a study of CD8 T cells in ankylosing spondylitis. This clonotype was found many times. Its antigen is as yet unknown. Study findings and constraints: Characteristic of ankylosing spondylitis blood, it appeared, was a TCR beta motif comprising eight highly homologous variants.

TCRdb reprocessed the 5' RACE reads via MiXCR and lists one record per CDR3 protein. The sample has tens of thousands of distinct CDR3 sequences; 6.2% are singletons. This TCR was sampled from a male donor with ankylosing spondylitis. Sample: synovial fluid, either unsorted or a sorted T cell fraction (not recorded which).

The CDR3 DNA sequence: TGTGCCAGCATCCTGGCCGGGACTAGAAGGACAGATACGCAGTATTTT. This translates into CASILAGTRRTDTQYF. The genes are TRBV7-2 and TRBJ2-3; 8 bases are a match to TRBD2. This CDR3 has 16 amino acids. Germline CDR1 and CDR2: SGHTA and FQGNSA. Losses at the gene ends were 7 bases for V and 3 bases for J; bases not matched to a gene: 12.